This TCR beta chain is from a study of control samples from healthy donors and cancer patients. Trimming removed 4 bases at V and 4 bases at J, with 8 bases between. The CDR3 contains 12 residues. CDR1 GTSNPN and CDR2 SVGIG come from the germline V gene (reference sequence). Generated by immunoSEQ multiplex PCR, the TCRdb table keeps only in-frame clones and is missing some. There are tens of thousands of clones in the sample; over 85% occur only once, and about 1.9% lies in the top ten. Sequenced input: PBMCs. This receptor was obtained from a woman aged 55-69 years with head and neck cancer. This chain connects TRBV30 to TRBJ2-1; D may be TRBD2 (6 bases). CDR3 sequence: CAWIAEYNEQFF. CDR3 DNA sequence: TGTGCCTGGATAGCGGAATACAATGAGCAGTTCTTC.